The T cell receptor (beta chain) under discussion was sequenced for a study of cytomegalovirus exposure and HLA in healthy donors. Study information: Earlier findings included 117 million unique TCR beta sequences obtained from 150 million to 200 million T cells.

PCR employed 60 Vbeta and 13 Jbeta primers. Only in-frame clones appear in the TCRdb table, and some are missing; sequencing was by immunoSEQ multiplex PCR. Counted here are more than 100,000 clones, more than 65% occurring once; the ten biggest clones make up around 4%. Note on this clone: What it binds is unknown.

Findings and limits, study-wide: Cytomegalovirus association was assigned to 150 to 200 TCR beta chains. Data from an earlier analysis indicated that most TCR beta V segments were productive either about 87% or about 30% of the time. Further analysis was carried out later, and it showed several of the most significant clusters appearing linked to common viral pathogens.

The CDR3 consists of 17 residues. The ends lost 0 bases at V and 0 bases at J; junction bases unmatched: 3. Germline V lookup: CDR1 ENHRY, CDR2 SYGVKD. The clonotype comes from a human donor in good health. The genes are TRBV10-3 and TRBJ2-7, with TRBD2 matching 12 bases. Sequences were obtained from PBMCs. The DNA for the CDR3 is TGTGCCATCAGTGAGTCCCTGGGACTAGCGGGCTCCTACGAGCAGTACTTC. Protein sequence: CAISESLGLAGSYEQYF.